Shown below are 25 T cell receptor beta chains from a single sample sequenced in a study of T cell repertoires in cytomegalovirus infection. TCRdb re-called the reads through MiXCR, storing one row per CDR3 protein. The sample yields approximately 730,000 distinct CDR3 sequences, roughly 30% seen once. No antigen has been identified for these receptors. The sequenced sample was cultured PBMCs, obtained from culture after CMV antigen stimulation. These receptors all stem from a human donor in good health (CMV status not recorded). Some clones in this sample may be carry-over from other donors' samples.

This clonotype was observed a few times. This chain uses TRBV2 with TRBJ1-2, with 7 bases lining up with TRBD1. This CDR3 spans 16 amino acids. Looked up from germline, CDR1 is SNHLY and CDR2 is FYNNEI. V lost 6 bases and J lost 8; bases outside the gene matches: 18. The CDR3 protein is CASRKGRGQAIEGYTF. The CDR3, as DNA: TGTGCCAGCAGGAAGGGTAGGGGGCAGGCGATTGAAGGCTACACCTTC.

This clonotype turned up a few times. This rearrangement joins TRBV7-6 to TRBJ2-1; TRBD2 might be the D (5 bases). The length of the CDR3 is 16 residues. V lost 5 bases and J lost 4, with 18 bases in between. Germline V lookup: CDR1 SGHVS, CDR2 FNYEAQ. The CDR3 spells CASSPRPGEGYNEQFF. The CDR3 DNA reads as TGTGCCAGCAGCCCTAGACCGGGCGAGGGTTACAATGAGCAGTTCTTC.

This clonotype appeared a few times. V is TRBV28 and J is TRBJ1-2; a possible D gene is TRBD1 (5 bases). V was pared by 5 bases and J by 2 bases, with 21 bases between. The CDR3 sequence is 17 residues long. Germline-derived CDR1 and CDR2 are MDHEN and SYDVKM. The CDR3 region has the DNA TGTGCCAGCAGTCCCCCGGGTCTGGGGCAGGGAAACTATGGCTACACCTTC. This sequence encodes CASSPPGLGQGNYGYTF.

This clonotype occurred many times. The germline gene is not matched at one end of the junction; a read error may be the cause. V gene TRBV7-2 combines with J gene TRBJ2-3, with no clear D. The CDR3 consists of 13 residues. CDR1 and CDR2 (germline): SGHTA, FQGNSA. The CDR3, as DNA: TGTGCCAGCGGCTTCGACAGCACAGATACGCAGTATTTT. It yields the protein CASGFDSTDTQYF.

This clonotype showed up just once. This chain uses TRBV6-5 with TRBJ2-1; D is ambiguous. The CDR3 has 14 residues. V lost 3 bases and J 5 bases, leaving 11 bases between the germline ends. CDR1 MNHEY and CDR2 SVGAGI come from the germline V gene. The CDR3 is CASSYGLDNNEQFF. In DNA, the CDR3 is TGTGCCAGCAGTTATGGTTTGGATAACAATGAGCAGTTCTTC.

V is TRBV19 and J is TRBJ2-5; D possibly matches TRBD1 or TRBD2 (7 bases each). Per the germline V gene, CDR1 is LNHDA and CDR2 is SQIVND (reference sequence). This CDR3 is built from 14 residues. Trimming took 5 bases from V and 6 from J, leaving 16 bases between them. In DNA form, the CDR3 reads TGTGCCAGTAGTCCAGGGGGGGGAATGAAGACCCAGTACTTC. It yields the protein CASSPGGGMKTQYF.

The rearrangement joins TRBV7-9 to TRBJ1-1; possibly TRBD1 for D (5 bases). V was pared by 4 bases and J by 6 bases, with 12 bases between. CDR3 size: 13 residues. Germline V lookup: CDR1 SEHNR, CDR2 FQNEAQ (reference sequence). DNA of the CDR3: TGTGCCAGCAGCTCGGGGGGGATGGCTGAAGCTTTCTTT. Amino acid sequence: CASSSGGMAEAFF.

This clonotype came up a few times. The rearrangement uses TRBV20-1 and TRBJ1-4, with D unclear. Germline V CDR1 and CDR2: DFQATT, SNEGSKA (reference sequence). This CDR3 comprises 12 residues. V shed 4 bases and J shed 7 bases, with 10 bases lying between them. CDR3 coding DNA: TGCAGTGCTATCGGGGAATTTGAAAAACTGTTTTTT. Translation: CSAIGEFEKLFF.

This clonotype was recorded many times. The gene calls are TRBV20-1 and TRBJ2-2; 10 bases line up with TRBD2. V dropped 6 bases and J dropped 7; count of bases not matched to a gene: 11. CDR1 DFQATT and CDR2 SNEGSKA come from the germline V gene (reference sequence). This CDR3 has 15 amino acids. CDR3 DNA sequence: TGCAGTGCCAATAAATGGACTAGCGGAGGCGGGGAGCTGTTTTTT. Translating it yields CSANKWTSGGGELFF.

V usage is TRBV7-2 and J usage is TRBJ2-1; D call uncertain. V shed 1 base and J shed 8 bases, with 12 bases lying between them. CDR1 and CDR2 from the germline V gene are SGHTA and FQGNSA. CDR3 length: 14 amino acids. This chain's CDR3 is CASSLVPRWDEQFF. CDR3 sequence (DNA): TGTGCCAGCAGCTTAGTACCCAGATGGGATGAGCAGTTCTTC. Using reference TRBV7-2 and TRBJ2-1 for the parts outside the CDR3, the full variable domain is GAGVSQSPSNKVTEKGKDVELRCDPISGHTALYWYRQSLGQGLEFLIYFQGNSAPDKSGLPSDRFSAERTGGSVSTLTIQRTQQEDSAVYLCASSLVPRWDEQFFGPGTRLTVL.

The chain joins TRBV6-6 to TRBJ2-1; no clear D gene. Germline lookup yields CDR1 MNHNY and CDR2 SVGAGI (reference sequence). The CDR3 extends over 17 amino acids. V was pared by 2 bases and J by 12 bases, with 26 bases between. CDR3 DNA: TGTGCCAGCAGTTACGCCGAAGGGCCCCCCAATGAGGCGGCGCAGTTCTTC. Translated: CASSYAEGPPNEAAQFF.

V gene TRBV6-2 or TRBV6-3 combines with J gene TRBJ1-1; D might be TRBD1 (6 bases). The V end lost 6 bases, the J end lost 2 bases, and 13 bases lay between the germline ends. Looked up from germline, CDR1 is MNHEY and CDR2 is SVGEGT. This CDR3 is built from 14 residues. CDR3 sequence reads: CASSSGQYNTEAFF. DNA for the CDR3: TGTGCCAGCAGCTCCGGACAGTATAACACTGAAGCTTTCTTT.

This clonotype has only a few counts. The rearrangement links TRBV2 to TRBJ2-7; TRBD1 matches 7 bases. The germline gives CDR1 SNHLY, CDR2 FYNNEI. The V gene end was trimmed by 3 bases and the J gene end by 2 bases; junction bases not matched to a gene: 4. There are 14 residues in the CDR3. The CDR3 DNA sequence: TGTGCCAGCAGTGACGGACAGGTTCCCTACGAGCAGTACTTC. It yields the protein CASSDGQVPYEQYF.

The V gene is TRBV10-3, the J gene TRBJ1-1; D remains ambiguous. V was shortened by 2 bases and J by 1 base, with 8 bases between the two germline ends. Germline CDR1 ENHRY, CDR2 SYGVKD. The CDR3 covers 14 residues. CDR3 amino acids: CAISEERSNTEAFF. In DNA, the CDR3 is TGTGCCATCAGTGAGGAGCGTTCGAACACTGAAGCTTTCTTT.

This clonotype was recorded a few times. This rearrangement joins TRBV2 to TRBJ1-2; D is uncertain. The CDR3 is made up of 12 amino acids. CDR1 is SNHLY, CDR2 FYNNEI, per germline. The V end was cut by 6 bases, the J end by 5 bases, with 10 bases between. DNA of the CDR3: TGTGCCAGCAGCACGGTCCCTTATGGCTACACCTTC. Amino acid sequence: CASSTVPYGYTF.

This clonotype was seen many times. The rearrangement joins TRBV7-9 to TRBJ2-3, with 7 positions matching TRBD2. The V segment lost 2 bases and the J segment 4 bases; nucleotides outside the gene matches: 6. There are 15 residues in the CDR3. Germline V gene lookup returns CDR1 SEHNR and CDR2 FQNEAQ (reference sequence). The chain's CDR3 is CASSLSRLAADTQYF. DNA of the CDR3: TGTGCCAGCAGCTTATCACGACTAGCAGCAGATACGCAGTATTTT.

The V call is TRBV10-2, the J call TRBJ2-5; D is unclear. This CDR3 region has 15 residues. CDR1 and CDR2 from the germline V gene are WSHSY and SAAADI. Trimming shortened V by 3 bases and J by 5 bases, and 16 bases separated the two germline ends. CDR3 in amino acids: CASSEEGPSFETQYF. The CDR3 DNA reads as TGCGCCAGCAGTGAAGAAGGGCCCTCCTTCGAGACCCAGTACTTC.

This clonotype was recorded once. V usage is TRBV7-9 and J usage is TRBJ2-7; D gene uncertain. CDR3 length: 12 residues. Between the trimmed V and J ends, which lost 5 bases and 4 bases, there was a span of 9 bases. Germline loops: CDR1 SEHNR, CDR2 FQNEAQ (reference sequence). CDR3 sequence: CASSAIEYEQYF. CDR3 bases: TGTGCCAGCAGCGCCATAGAGTACGAGCAGTACTTC.

The V call is TRBV6-2 or TRBV6-3, the J call TRBJ2-1; tentatively, D is TRBD1 (5 bases). Trimming left V 6 bases short and J 9 bases short, with 12 bases between. In germline, CDR1 is MNHEY, CDR2 SVGEGT. This CDR3 spans 12 amino acids. CDR3: CASSPTAGEQFF. The CDR3 region has the DNA TGTGCCAGCAGCCCGACAGCTGGTGAGCAGTTCTTC.

The gene calls are TRBV7-2 and TRBJ2-5; maybe TRBD1 (6 bases). This CDR3 is 15 amino acids long. CDR1 and CDR2 (germline): SGHTA, FQGNSA. With 5 bases removed from V and 0 bases from J, the gap between germline ends came to 13 bases. DNA for the CDR3: TGTGCCAGCAGCCGTAATGGACAGCACCAAGAGACCCAGTACTTC. Amino acid sequence: CASSRNGQHQETQYF.

This clonotype was seen repeatedly, ten times or more. The chain joins TRBV7-8 to TRBJ1-1; D ambiguous. Germline V gene data show CDR1 as SGHVS and CDR2 as FQNEAQ. V was trimmed by 4 bases and J by 2 bases, leaving 23 bases between them. CDR3 length: 18 amino acids. CDR3 region: CASSSTTTWETLNTEAFF. CDR3 DNA: TGTGCCAGCAGCTCAACTACGACGTGGGAGACACTAAACACTGAAGCTTTCTTT.

This chain links TRBV5-1 with TRBJ2-7; D perhaps matches TRBD2 (5 bases). CDR1 and CDR2 from the germline V gene are SGHRS and YFSETQ. V was clipped by 4 bases and J by 2 bases, with 16 bases between them. The CDR3 spans 15 residues. CDR3 in amino acids: CASSGGPEGAYEQYF. The CDR3 DNA follows: TGCGCCAGCAGCGGTGGACCCGAGGGAGCCTACGAGCAGTACTTC.

This clonotype was observed a few times. V is TRBV11-2 and J is TRBJ2-6; no definite D call. V was clipped by 11 bases and J by 0 bases, with 5 bases between them. The CDR3 runs to 12 residues. Germline V gene lookup returns CDR1 SGHAT and CDR2 FQNNGV. The CDR3 DNA reads TGTGCCGGTACCTCTGGGGCCAACGTCCTGACTTTC. It encodes CAGTSGANVLTF.

This clonotype was seen a few times. The chain employs TRBV6-2 or TRBV6-3 and TRBJ2-7; D may be TRBD1 or TRBD2 (5 bases each). The germline V gene encodes CDR1 MNHEY and CDR2 SVGEGT. V lost 2 bases to trimming and J lost 5 bases, with 7 bases between them. CDR3 length: 12 amino acids. CDR3 residues: CASSYLGDEQYF. As DNA, the CDR3 is TGTGCCAGCAGTTACCTGGGGGACGAGCAGTACTTC.

The gene calls are TRBV7-8 and TRBJ2-1; TRBD2 matches 13 bases. Germline V gene lookup returns CDR1 SGHVS and CDR2 FQNEAQ. V gave up 5 bases and J gave up 8 bases; unmatched junction bases: 3. CDR3 length equals 14 residues. CDR3 sequence reads: CASSHGTSGDEQFF. The CDR3 nucleotides read TGTGCCAGCAGCCACGGGACTAGCGGGGATGAGCAGTTCTTC.